Below, 18 T cell receptor beta chains from the same sample are listed, as sequenced in a study of CD4+ T cells in melanoma. Here immunoSEQ multiplex PCR was the method, and the copy in TCRdb shows in-frame clones only, minus some. This table has 9,500 to 11,000 clones, around 79% appearing once. The sample taken for sequencing was cells from a culture (not recorded whether cultured in vitro). The receptor set was obtained from a human donor with melanoma.

The DNA of the CDR3 is TGTGCCAGCAGCGCGGACGGGACAGCCCAAGAGACCCAGTACTTC. Amino acid sequence: CASSADGTAQETQYF. The chain couples TRBV7-3 to TRBJ2-5; 7 bases match TRBD1. The CDR3 has 15 amino acids. V shed 5 bases, J shed 1 base, and the junction held 7 bases outside the gene matches. Germline V gene data show CDR1 as SGHTA and CDR2 as FQGTGA.

The chain combines TRBV19 with TRBJ1-3; D remains unclear. The CDR3 spans 14 residues. The V end lost 5 bases, the J end lost 6 bases, and 14 bases lay between the germline ends. The germline V gene encodes CDR1 LNHDA and CDR2 SQIVND (reference sequence). The CDR3 is CASSDWRDSNTIYF. CDR3 DNA: TGTGCCAGTAGTGACTGGAGGGATTCAAACACCATATATTTT.

The genes are TRBV30 and TRBJ2-6; possibly TRBD2 for D (5 bases). This CDR3 has 16 amino acids. Trimming pared 3 bases from V and 0 bases from J, leaving 12 bases between. Germline-derived CDR1 and CDR2 are GTSNPN and SVGIG (reference sequence). CDR3 DNA: TGTGCCTGGAGGAGGGTCCGGACCTCTGGGGCCAACGTCCTGACTTTC. This gives the protein CAWRRVRTSGANVLTF.

This clone has just a few counts. V and J are TRBV10-3 and TRBJ2-7; D remains ambiguous. Deletions cut 6 bases from V and 0 bases from J, with 6 bases between. Germline values: CDR1 ENHRY, CDR2 SYGVKD. The CDR3 is 12 amino acids. CDR3 DNA sequence: TGTGCCATCAGGGGCCCCTCCTACGAGCAGTACTTC. Encoded protein: CAIRGPSYEQYF.

The CDR3 loop is CASGTEIYEQYF. The CDR3 nucleotides are TGTGCCAGTGGGACAGAGATCTACGAGCAGTACTTC. The chain has TRBV11-2 and TRBJ2-7; 7 bases match TRBD1. V lost 9 bases, J lost 3 bases, and 5 bases stayed unmatched. The CDR3 consists of 12 residues. Per the germline V gene, CDR1 is SGHAT and CDR2 is FQNNGV.

The CDR3, as DNA: TGTGCCAGCTCATCCAGACGGGGAAAGTCCGGGGAGCTGTTTTTT. It specifies CASSSRRGKSGELFF. The rearrangement joins TRBV18 to TRBJ2-2, with D possibly being TRBD2 (5 bases). With 5 bases removed from V and 6 bases from J, the gap between germline ends came to 16 bases. The CDR3 totals 15 residues. Germline CDR1 and CDR2: KGHSH and LQKENI.

J is TRBJ2-7 and V is TRBV5-1; D may be TRBD1 (6 bases). Per the germline V gene, CDR1 is SGHRS and CDR2 is YFSETQ. Trimming took 0 bases from V and 2 from J, leaving 15 bases between them. This CDR3 spans 16 amino acids. Here the CDR3 reads CASSLAPGESAYEQYF. For the CDR3, the DNA is TGCGCCAGCAGCTTGGCGCCAGGGGAAAGTGCCTACGAGCAGTACTTC.

J is TRBJ1-5 and V is TRBV12-5, with 9 bases matching TRBD1. V shed 8 bases and J 6 bases; nucleotides not matched to a gene: 8. CDR1 LGHNT and CDR2 FRNRAP come from the germline V gene. The CDR3 totals 14 residues. CDR3: CASTGQGRIQPQHF. The CDR3 DNA follows: TGTGCTAGTACGGGACAGGGAAGGATTCAGCCCCAGCATTTT.

The table lists this clone with a count of one. In nucleotides, the CDR3 is TGTGCCAGCAGTTACCTACAGTTGGATGAAAAACTGTTTTTT. This translates into CASSYLQLDEKLFF. The rearrangement joins TRBV28 to TRBJ1-4; D is ambiguous. The CDR3 sequence is 14 residues long. Germline CDR1 is MDHEN and CDR2 is SYDVKM. Deletions cut 4 bases from V and 6 bases from J, with 12 bases between. The full variable domain, with the rest looked up from reference TRBV28 and TRBJ1-4, is DVKVTQSSRYLVKRTGEKVFLECVQDMDHENMFWYRQDPGLGLRLIYFSYDVKMKEKGDIPEGYSVSREKKERFSLILESASTNQTSMYLCASSYLQLDEKLFFGSGTQLSVL.

The chain combines TRBV19 with TRBJ1-5; no clear D. Germline V gives CDR1 LNHDA, CDR2 SQIVND (reference sequence). This CDR3 region has 14 residues. The V and J ends lost 3 bases and 0 bases respectively, with 6 bases between them. In nucleotides, the CDR3 is TGTGCCAGTAGTATTAGGGATAGCAATCAGCCCCAGCATTTT. Its protein product is CASSIRDSNQPQHF. The full variable domain, completed using reference TRBV19 and TRBJ1-5, is DGGITQSPKYLFRKEGQNVTLSCEQNLNHDAMYWYRQDPGQGLRLIYYSQIVNDFQKGDIAEGYSVSREKKESFPLTVTSAQKNPTAFYLCASSIRDSNQPQHFGDGTRLSIL.

This clone was seen once. This chain joins TRBV4-1 and TRBJ1-3; D possibly corresponds to TRBD1 (5 bases). The ends were cut back, 2 bases at V and 0 bases at J, with 11 bases in the middle. Germline loops: CDR1 MGHRA, CDR2 YSYEKL. CDR3 size: 16 residues. CDR3 in amino acids: CASSQLGLLSGNTIYF. In DNA form, the CDR3 reads TGCGCCAGCAGCCAATTGGGACTCCTCTCTGGAAACACCATATATTTT.

The chain uses TRBV6-6 and TRBJ2-3; 9 bases match TRBD2. The germline gives CDR1 MNHNY, CDR2 SVGAGI (reference sequence). The CDR3 consists of 14 residues. Trimming at V came to 6 bases and at J to 0 bases, leaving 1 base not matched to a gene. The CDR3 DNA follows: TGTGCCAGCAGGCGGGGGGGAAGCACAGATACGCAGTATTTT. Its translation is CASRRGGSTDTQYF.

The chain employs TRBV7-9 and TRBJ1-1; D gene unclear. V shed 5 bases and J shed 2 bases, with 12 bases lying between them. The CDR3 has 14 residues. Germline CDR1 SEHNR, CDR2 FQNEAQ (reference sequence). The CDR3 DNA is TGTGCCAGCAGCCTACGGAATACAAACACTGAAGCTTTCTTT. Its protein product is CASSLRNTNTEAFF.

The J gene is TRBJ2-2, the V gene TRBV6-5; TRBD2 matches 9 bases. CDR1 and CDR2 (germline): MNHEY, SVGAGI. This CDR3 contains 15 residues. V gave up 6 bases and J gave up 1 base; unmatched junction bases: 3. CDR3 region: CASSLSGGNTGELFF. The CDR3 DNA follows: TGTGCCAGCAGCCTTAGCGGGGGGAACACCGGGGAGCTGTTTTTT.

This chain links TRBV14 with TRBJ1-1; possibly TRBD1 for D (5 bases). Per the germline V gene, CDR1 is SGHDN and CDR2 is FVKESK. V was shortened by 4 bases and J by 4 bases, with 19 bases between the two germline ends. This CDR3 is 16 amino acids long. The CDR3 protein is CASSRQLTGRGTEAFF. DNA of the CDR3: TGTGCCAGCAGCCGCCAGCTCACAGGCCGCGGCACTGAAGCTTTCTTT.

The chain combines TRBV6-2 or TRBV6-3 with TRBJ1-5; D remains ambiguous. Germline CDR1 and CDR2: MNHEY and SVGEGT. The germline V and J ends were trimmed by 6 bases and 6 bases, with 9 bases remaining between them. The CDR3 contains 12 residues. CDR3 in amino acids: CASSLPFQPQHF. CDR3 nucleotide sequence: TGTGCCAGCAGCCTCCCATTTCAGCCCCAGCATTTT.

The V call is TRBV5-8, the J call TRBJ1-4, with D unresolved. The CDR3 is 15 amino acids. CDR1 and CDR2 from the germline V gene are SGHTS and YDEGEE. The V gene lost 7 bases and the J gene lost 0 bases, with 13 bases spanning the gap. The CDR3 nucleotides are TGTGCCAGCTCGTCGTCGCCCGCAACTAATGAAAAACTGTTTTTT. Protein: CASSSSPATNEKLFF. The whole variable domain, remainder taken from reference TRBV5-8 and TRBJ1-4, is EAGVTQSPTHLIKTRGQQATLRCSPISGHTSVYWYQQALGLGLQFLLWYDEGEERNRGNFPPRFSGRQFPNYSSELNVNALELEDSALYLCASSSSPATNEKLFFGSGTQLSVL.

There are a few counts of this clone. V gene TRBV11-2 combines with J gene TRBJ1-2, with no clear D. The CDR3 is 15 amino acids. V was trimmed by 1 base and J by 4 bases, leaving 13 bases between them. CDR1 is SGHAT, CDR2 FQNNGV, per germline. Written as DNA, the CDR3 is TGTGCCAGCAGCTTAGCTGGGTACAACTCCTATGGCTACACCTTC. The encoded protein is CASSLAGYNSYGYTF.